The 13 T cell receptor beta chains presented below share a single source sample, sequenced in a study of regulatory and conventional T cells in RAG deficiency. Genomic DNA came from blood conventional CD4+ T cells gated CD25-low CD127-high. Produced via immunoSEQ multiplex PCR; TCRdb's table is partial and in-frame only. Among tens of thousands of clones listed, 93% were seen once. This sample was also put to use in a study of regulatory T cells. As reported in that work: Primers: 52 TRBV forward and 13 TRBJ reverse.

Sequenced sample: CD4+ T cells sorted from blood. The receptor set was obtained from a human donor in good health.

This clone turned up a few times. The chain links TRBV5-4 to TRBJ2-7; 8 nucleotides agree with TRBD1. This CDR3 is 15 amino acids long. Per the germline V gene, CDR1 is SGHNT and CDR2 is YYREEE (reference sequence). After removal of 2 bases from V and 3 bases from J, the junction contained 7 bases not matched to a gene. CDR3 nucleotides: TGTGCCAGCAGCTTAGGGACAGGTCCCATCTACGAGCAGTACTTC. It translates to CASSLGTGPIYEQYF.

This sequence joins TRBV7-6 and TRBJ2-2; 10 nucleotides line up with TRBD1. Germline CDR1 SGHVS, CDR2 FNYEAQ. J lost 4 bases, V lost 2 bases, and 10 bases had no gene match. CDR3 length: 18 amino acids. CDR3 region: CASSLMTGTGVGTGELFF. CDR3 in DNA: TGTGCCAGCAGCTTAATGACCGGGACAGGGGTTGGCACCGGGGAGCTGTTTTTT.

CDR3 sequence reads: CASSTTDTLANYGYTF. CDR3 in DNA: TGCGCCAGCTCAACAACAGACACTTTAGCTAACTATGGCTACACCTTC. This rearrangement joins TRBV5-1 to TRBJ1-2; unclear D gene. Trimming shortened V by 7 bases and J by 0 bases, and 19 bases separated the two germline ends. The CDR3 has 16 residues. From germline, CDR1 is SGHRS and CDR2 YFSETQ.

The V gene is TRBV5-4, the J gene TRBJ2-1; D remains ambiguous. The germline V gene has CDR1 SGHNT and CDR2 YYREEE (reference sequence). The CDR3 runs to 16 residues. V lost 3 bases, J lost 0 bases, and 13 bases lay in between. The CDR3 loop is CASSWGRAISYNEQFF. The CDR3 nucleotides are TGTGCCAGCAGCTGGGGTCGAGCCATCTCCTACAATGAGCAGTTCTTC.

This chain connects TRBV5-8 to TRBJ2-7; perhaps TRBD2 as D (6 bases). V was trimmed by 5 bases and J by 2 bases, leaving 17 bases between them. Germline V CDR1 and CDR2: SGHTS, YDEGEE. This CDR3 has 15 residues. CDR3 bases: TGTGCCAGCAGGAAAGGTTGGGAGGTTCCCTACGAGCAGTACTTC. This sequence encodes CASRKGWEVPYEQYF.

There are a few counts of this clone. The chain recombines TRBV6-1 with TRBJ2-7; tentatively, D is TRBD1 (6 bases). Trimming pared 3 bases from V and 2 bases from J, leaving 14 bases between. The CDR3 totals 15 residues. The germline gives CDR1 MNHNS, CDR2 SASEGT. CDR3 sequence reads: CASSDRNRDAYEQYF. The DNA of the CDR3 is TGTGCCAGCAGTGACAGGAACAGGGACGCCTACGAGCAGTACTTC.

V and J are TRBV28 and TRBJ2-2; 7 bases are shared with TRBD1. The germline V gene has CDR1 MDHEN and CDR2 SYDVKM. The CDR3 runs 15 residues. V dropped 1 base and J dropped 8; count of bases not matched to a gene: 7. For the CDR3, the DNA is TGTGCCAGCAGTTTATTCGGGACAGTTTCGGGGGAGCTGTTTTTT. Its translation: CASSLFGTVSGELFF. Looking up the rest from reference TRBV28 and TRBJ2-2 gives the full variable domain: DVKVTQSSRYLVKRTGEKVFLECVQDMDHENMFWYRQDPGLGLRLIYFSYDVKMKEKGDIPEGYSVSREKKERFSLILESASTNQTSMYLCASSLFGTVSGELFFGEGSRLTVL.

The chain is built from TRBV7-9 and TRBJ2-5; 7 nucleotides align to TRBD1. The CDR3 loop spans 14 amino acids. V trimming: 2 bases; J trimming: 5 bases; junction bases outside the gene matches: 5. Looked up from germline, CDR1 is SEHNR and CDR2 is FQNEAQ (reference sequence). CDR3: CASSLMGRGETQYF. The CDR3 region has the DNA TGTGCCAGCAGCTTAATGGGCAGGGGGGAGACCCAGTACTTC.

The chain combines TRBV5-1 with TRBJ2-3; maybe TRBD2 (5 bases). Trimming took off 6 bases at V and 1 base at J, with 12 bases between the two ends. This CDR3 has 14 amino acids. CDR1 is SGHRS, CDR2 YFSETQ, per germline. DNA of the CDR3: TGCGCCAGCACCCCGGACTTCGGCACAGATACGCAGTATTTT. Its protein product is CASTPDFGTDTQYF.

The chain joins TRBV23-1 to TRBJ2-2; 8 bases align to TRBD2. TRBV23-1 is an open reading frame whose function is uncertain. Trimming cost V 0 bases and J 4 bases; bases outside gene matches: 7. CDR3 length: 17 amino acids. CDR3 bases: TGCGCCAGCAGTCAATCGGGGGGGACTAGAAGCACCGGGGAGCTGTTTTTT. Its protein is CASSQSGGTRSTGELFF.

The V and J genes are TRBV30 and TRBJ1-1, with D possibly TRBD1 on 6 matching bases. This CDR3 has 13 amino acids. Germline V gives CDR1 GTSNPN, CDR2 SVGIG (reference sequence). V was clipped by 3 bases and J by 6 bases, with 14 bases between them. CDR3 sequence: CAWRTDRIAEAFF. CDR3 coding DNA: TGTGCCTGGAGGACCGACAGGATAGCTGAAGCTTTCTTT.

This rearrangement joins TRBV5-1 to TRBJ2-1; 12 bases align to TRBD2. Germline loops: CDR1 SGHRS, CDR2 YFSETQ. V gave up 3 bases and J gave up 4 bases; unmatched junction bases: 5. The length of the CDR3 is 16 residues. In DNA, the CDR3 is TGCGCCAGCAGCTCAGGACTAGCGGGGCGATACAATGAGCAGTTCTTC. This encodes CASSSGLAGRYNEQFF.

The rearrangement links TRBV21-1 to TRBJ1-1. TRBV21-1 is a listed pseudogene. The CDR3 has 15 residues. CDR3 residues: CASSKKLQQNTEAFF. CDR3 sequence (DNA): TGTGCCAGCAGCAAAAAATTGCAGCAGAACACTGAAGCTTTCTTT.